This entry describes one T cell receptor (beta chain). This entry is derived from a study of blood T cell repertoires in COVID-19. This CDR3 is built from 20 residues. Trimming removed 2 bases from V and 1 base from J; junction bases left unmatched: 14. The germline gives CDR1 SGHVS, CDR2 FNYEAQ. The repertoire was sequenced with immunoSEQ multiplex PCR; TCRdb's copy has only in-frame clones and lacks some. The sample holds roughly 240,000 clones, less than 85% seen once. Sequencing was performed on peripheral blood. This sequence originates from a man aged 55-75 years who had recovered from COVID-19. The J gene is TRBJ1-1, the V gene TRBV7-6; TRBD1 matches 12 bases. CDR3 loop: CASSLNKVGDRGHRNTEAFF. The CDR3, as DNA: TGTGCCAGCAGCTTAAACAAAGTTGGGGACAGGGGGCACAGGAACACTGAAGCTTTCTTT.